A single sample gave rise to the 7 T cell receptor beta chains below, sequenced in a study of T cells after posttransplantation cyclophosphamide. The data were produced by immunoSEQ multiplex PCR, yet TCRdb's version contains in-frame clones alone and is incomplete. The repertoire holds some 34,000 clones, with more than 70% as singletons. Busulfan-fludarabine conditioning, marrow transplant, and cyclophosphamide on days +3 and +4 were administered. The sample consisted of CD4+ T cells sorted from blood, taken approximately 2,000 days after a stem cell transplant with posttransplant cyclophosphamide. Source of these receptors: a female patient aged 40-49 years who received an allogeneic stem cell transplant from a related donor, was CMV-positive, and had no GVHD. Some T cells could come from the graft donor.

V usage is TRBV10-3 and J usage is TRBJ1-1; TRBD1 matches 8 bases. There are 15 residues in the CDR3. The V segment lost 4 bases and the J segment 4 bases; nucleotides outside the gene matches: 8. Per germline, CDR1 ENHRY and CDR2 SYGVKD. The CDR3 sequence is CAISAPGGWGTEAFF. CDR3 nucleotide sequence: TGTGCCATCAGTGCCCCAGGGGGCTGGGGCACTGAAGCTTTCTTT.

V is TRBV19 and J is TRBJ2-5; 12 bases align to TRBD2. CDR1 LNHDA and CDR2 SQIVND come from the germline V gene (reference sequence). After removal of 5 bases from V and 2 bases from J, the junction contained 3 bases not matched to a gene. The CDR3 sequence is 15 residues long. Here the CDR3 reads CASSGLAGGQETQYF. For the CDR3, the DNA is TGTGCCAGTAGTGGCCTAGCGGGGGGGCAAGAGACCCAGTACTTC.

This clone was counted once. V and J are TRBV19 and TRBJ2-7; 7 nucleotides agree with TRBD1. Germline V gene data show CDR1 as LNHDA and CDR2 as SQIVND (reference sequence). V was pared by 4 bases and J by 3 bases, with 6 bases of the junction left unmatched. The CDR3 runs 14 residues. This chain's CDR3 is CASSNPGQIYEQYF. The CDR3 DNA reads as TGTGCCAGTAGTAATCCGGGACAGATCTACGAGCAGTACTTC.

The rearrangement uses TRBV2 and TRBJ2-5, with a tentative D call TRBD2 (7 bases). Trimming pared 8 bases from V and 6 bases from J, leaving 16 bases between. The CDR3 has 13 residues. Germline V gene sequence: CDR1 SNHLY, CDR2 FYNNEI. CDR3 region: CASSAGQGKTQYF. For the CDR3, the DNA is TGTGCCAGCTCAGCGGGGCAGGGGAAGACCCAGTACTTC.

The rearrangement links TRBV4-2 to TRBJ2-7, with D possibly matching TRBD2 (6 bases). This CDR3 spans 14 amino acids. The germline V gene has CDR1 LGHNA and CDR2 YNFKEQ. The V and J ends lost 4 bases and 5 bases respectively, with 15 bases between them. CDR3 sequence reads: CASSPRGGVHEQYF. Here the CDR3 DNA reads TGTGCCAGCAGCCCCCGGGGCGGGGTCCACGAGCAGTACTTC.

V and J are TRBV5-6 and TRBJ2-2, with 10 nucleotides matching TRBD2. The J segment lost 5 bases and the V segment lost 2 bases, leaving 9 bases of the junction unmatched. Germline CDR1 and CDR2: SGHDT and YYEEEE. This CDR3 has 17 amino acids. CDR3 region: CASSFETLAGVTGELFF. CDR3 DNA: TGTGCCAGCAGCTTTGAGACTCTAGCGGGGGTGACCGGGGAGCTGTTTTTT.

This chain joins TRBV28 and TRBJ1-3; D might be TRBD1 (5 bases). The CDR3 loop spans 15 amino acids. The V and J ends lost 7 bases and 0 bases respectively, with 13 bases between them. The V gene's germline CDR1 is MDHEN and CDR2 SYDVKM. The CDR3 protein is CASTHRWLSGNTIYF. The CDR3 nucleotides read TGTGCCAGCACCCACAGGTGGCTCTCTGGAAACACCATATATTTT.